These T cell receptor beta chains were read from a single sample in a study of TIL therapy for anti-PD-1-resistant metastatic lung cancer. TCRdb's copy holds only in-frame clones and misses some; the assay was immunoSEQ multiplex PCR. This sample yields around 26,000 clones, of which about 63% are seen a single time; 15% to 20% belongs to the top ten. The source was tumor tissue, collected at baseline. The origin of the receptors is a woman between 25 and 85 years old with non-small cell lung cancer. Each CDR3 is given with its conserved first and last residue. Fields, in order: J gene, clone size, V gene, D gene, CDR3 DNA, CDR3 protein. A D gene is named only where the DNA matches it firmly. Size values are once, few and many counts, or a class for expanded clones, and some rows have none.

j_gene: TRBJ1-3; abundance: NA; v_gene: TRBV6-4; d_gene: TRBD1; CDR3nt: TGTGCCATCAGTAGTCCCGGGACAGGGATCGGCTCTGGAAACACCATATATTTT; CDR3aa: CAISSPGTGIGSGNTIYF
j_gene: TRBJ1-3; abundance: few; v_gene: TRBV29-1; d_gene: NA; CDR3nt: TGCAGCGTCGAAACAGCAGGAAACACCATATATTTT; CDR3aa: CSVETAGNTIYF
j_gene: TRBJ2-7; abundance: NA; v_gene: TRBV4-1; d_gene: NA; CDR3nt: TGCGCCAGCAGCCAGACCCATGAGCGGAACCTCGACTTC; CDR3aa: CASSQTHERNLDF
j_gene: TRBJ1-6; abundance: NA; v_gene: TRBV5-4; d_gene: NA; CDR3nt: TGTGCCAGCAGTCGTGGCACATCTTACGATTCACCCCTCCACTTT; CDR3aa: CASSRGTSYDSPLHF
j_gene: TRBJ2-7; abundance: NA; v_gene: TRBV11-2; d_gene: TRBD1; CDR3nt: TGTGCCAGCAGCTTAACGGGACAGGACACCTACGAGCAGTACTTC; CDR3aa: CASSLTGQDTYEQYF
j_gene: TRBJ1-1; abundance: NA; v_gene: TRBV7-6; d_gene: TRBD1; CDR3nt: TGTGCCAGCAGCTTAGGGAAGACAGGGGTGGGCACTGAAGCTTTCTTT; CDR3aa: CASSLGKTGVGTEAFF
j_gene: TRBJ2-3; abundance: NA; v_gene: TRBV5-6; d_gene: NA; CDR3nt: TGTGCCAGCAGCCGCGCCTTACTGAGCACAGATACGCAGTATTTT; CDR3aa: CASSRALLSTDTQYF
j_gene: TRBJ2-2; abundance: few; v_gene: TRBV12-5; d_gene: NA; CDR3nt: TGTGCTAGTGGTCGGTCCGGGGAGCTGTTTTTT; CDR3aa: CASGRSGELFF
j_gene: TRBJ2-3; abundance: NA; v_gene: TRBV29-1; d_gene: NA; CDR3nt: TGCAGCGTTGAAGGATGGCAGGGTTCTAGCACAGATACGCAGTATTTT; CDR3aa: CSVEGWQGSSTDTQYF
j_gene: TRBJ1-1; abundance: NA; v_gene: TRBV6-5; d_gene: NA; CDR3nt: TGTGCCAGCAGCTTCGGAACTAACACTGAAGCTTTCTTT; CDR3aa: CASSFGTNTEAFF
j_gene: TRBJ2-7; abundance: NA; v_gene: TRBV19; d_gene: NA; CDR3nt: TGTGCCAGTAGTATTTCCGCAGGGGACTACGAGCAGTACTTC; CDR3aa: CASSISAGDYEQYF
j_gene: TRBJ2-3; abundance: NA; v_gene: TRBV6-1; d_gene: TRBD2; CDR3nt: TGTGCCAGCAGTGAAAAATGGACCCTAGCGGGAGGGAGCACAGATACGCAGTATTTT; CDR3aa: CASSEKWTLAGGSTDTQYF
j_gene: TRBJ2-7; abundance: NA; v_gene: TRBV11-2; d_gene: TRBD2; CDR3nt: TGTGCCAGCAGCCCCGGGACTACTTCTGCCGAGCAGTACTTC; CDR3aa: CASSPGTTSAEQYF
j_gene: TRBJ2-6; abundance: NA; v_gene: TRBV2; d_gene: NA; CDR3nt: TGTGCCAGCAGGCCTCCCCCGACAGTTTTCTCTGGGGCCAACGTCCTGACTTTC; CDR3aa: CASRPPPTVFSGANVLTF
j_gene: TRBJ2-7; abundance: few; v_gene: TRBV27; d_gene: NA; CDR3nt: TGTGCCAGCAGACCGACAGGCATCCTCGGCGAGCAGTACTTC; CDR3aa: CASRPTGILGEQYF
j_gene: TRBJ2-1; abundance: NA; v_gene: TRBV5-8; d_gene: TRBD2; CDR3nt: TGTGCCAGCAGCCTGACTAGCGGGAGTGGGCATGAGCAGTTCTTC; CDR3aa: CASSLTSGSGHEQFF
j_gene: TRBJ2-5; abundance: NA; v_gene: TRBV11-2; d_gene: TRBD2; CDR3nt: TGTGCCAGCAGCCCTAGCCTGGGACTAGCGGGAGGGCCCCGAGAGACCCAGTACTTC; CDR3aa: CASSPSLGLAGGPRETQYF
j_gene: TRBJ2-7; abundance: few; v_gene: TRBV20-1; d_gene: NA; CDR3nt: TGCAGTGCTAGAGGCTCCTACGAGCAGTACTTC; CDR3aa: CSARGSYEQYF
j_gene: TRBJ2-3; abundance: NA; v_gene: TRBV5-1; d_gene: NA; CDR3nt: TGCGCCAGCAGCTTGGGGCAGGGGATTGGAGAGGATACGCAGTATTTT; CDR3aa: CASSLGQGIGEDTQYF
j_gene: TRBJ1-1; abundance: many; v_gene: TRBV11-2; d_gene: NA; CDR3nt: TGTGCCAGCAGCTTAGGCAGCGGGGTTGAAGCTTTCTTT; CDR3aa: CASSLGSGVEAFF
j_gene: TRBJ2-1; abundance: NA; v_gene: TRBV5-4; d_gene: TRBD2; CDR3nt: TGTGCCAGCAGGGGGCGGGAGGGCCTTGAGCAGTTCTTC; CDR3aa: CASRGREGLEQFF
j_gene: TRBJ2-3; abundance: NA; v_gene: TRBV10-1; d_gene: TRBD2; CDR3nt: TGCGCCAGCAGTGACCCTAGCGGGAGATCCGATACGCAGTATTTT; CDR3aa: CASSDPSGRSDTQYF
j_gene: TRBJ1-2; abundance: NA; v_gene: TRBV11-2; d_gene: NA; CDR3nt: TGTGCCAGCAGCGGCGAAGGCCCATTCTATGGCTACACCTTC; CDR3aa: CASSGEGPFYGYTF
j_gene: TRBJ1-1; abundance: NA; v_gene: TRBV5-6; d_gene: NA; CDR3nt: TGTGCCAGCAGCTTAACGAACACTGAAGCTTTCTTT; CDR3aa: CASSLTNTEAFF
j_gene: TRBJ1-4; abundance: NA; v_gene: TRBV10-2; d_gene: NA; CDR3nt: TGCGCCAGCAGGCAGGGTGGTCCTAATGAAAAACTGTTTTTT; CDR3aa: CASRQGGPNEKLFF
j_gene: TRBJ2-2; abundance: NA; v_gene: TRBV5-5; d_gene: TRBD2; CDR3nt: TGTGCCAGCAGCTTGTTAAGCGGGAGCACGAACACCGGGGAGCTGTTTTTT; CDR3aa: CASSLLSGSTNTGELFF
j_gene: TRBJ2-7; abundance: NA; v_gene: TRBV27; d_gene: NA; CDR3nt: TGTGCCAGCAGTTTGGGGAGCGAACGGTCCTACGAGCAGTACTTC; CDR3aa: CASSLGSERSYEQYF
j_gene: TRBJ2-3; abundance: few; v_gene: TRBV10-3; d_gene: NA; CDR3nt: TGTGCCATCAGTGAGTCAGAGACTTATACGCAGTATTTT; CDR3aa: CAISESETYTQYF
j_gene: TRBJ2-1; abundance: NA; v_gene: TRBV19; d_gene: NA; CDR3nt: TGTGCCAGTAGTATCGGGAATCACAATGAGCAGTTCTTC; CDR3aa: CASSIGNHNEQFF
j_gene: TRBJ2-2; abundance: NA; v_gene: TRBV5-4; d_gene: NA; CDR3nt: TGTGCCAGCAGCTTGGGCCCTCCATTTAGGGGGGAGCTGTTTTTT; CDR3aa: CASSLGPPFRGELFF
j_gene: TRBJ1-2; abundance: few; v_gene: TRBV6-1; d_gene: NA; CDR3nt: TGTGCCAGCAGCCTTGACGACAAGGCGTATGGCTACACCTTC; CDR3aa: CASSLDDKAYGYTF
j_gene: TRBJ2-7; abundance: NA; v_gene: TRBV4-1; d_gene: NA; CDR3nt: TGCGCCAGCAGCCAAGAGGAGGCCGGGGCTTACGAGCAGTACTTC; CDR3aa: CASSQEEAGAYEQYF
j_gene: TRBJ1-1; abundance: few; v_gene: TRBV6-5; d_gene: NA; CDR3nt: TGTGCCAGCAGTTACTCGATAGGTCAGGCGAACACTGAAGCTTTCTTT; CDR3aa: CASSYSIGQANTEAFF
j_gene: TRBJ1-2; abundance: NA; v_gene: TRBV2; d_gene: TRBD1; CDR3nt: TGTGCCAGCACTTTGGACAGGGTAGACTCTGGCTACACCTTC; CDR3aa: CASTLDRVDSGYTF
j_gene: TRBJ1-2; abundance: NA; v_gene: TRBV2; d_gene: NA; CDR3nt: TGTGCCAGCTCAACAGGTGGCTATGGCTACACCTTC; CDR3aa: CASSTGGYGYTF
j_gene: TRBJ2-7; abundance: NA; v_gene: TRBV29-1; d_gene: TRBD1; CDR3nt: TGCAGCGTTGGGGAGGGGGGACAGGGTCGGCAGTACTTC; CDR3aa: CSVGEGGQGRQYF
j_gene: TRBJ1-1; abundance: NA; v_gene: TRBV19; d_gene: NA; CDR3nt: TGTGCCAGTAGTGTGGGGAAGGGGAACACTGAAGCTTTCTTT; CDR3aa: CASSVGKGNTEAFF
j_gene: TRBJ2-1; abundance: NA; v_gene: TRBV19; d_gene: NA; CDR3nt: TGTGCCAGTAGCAGATACTACAATGAGCAGTTCTTC; CDR3aa: CASSRYYNEQFF
j_gene: TRBJ1-1; abundance: NA; v_gene: TRBV5-1; d_gene: TRBD1; CDR3nt: TGCGCCAGCAGCACGGACAGGGGAGTCACTGAAGCTTTCTTT; CDR3aa: CASSTDRGVTEAFF
j_gene: TRBJ2-1; abundance: NA; v_gene: TRBV11-2; d_gene: NA; CDR3nt: TGTGCCAGCAGCTTAGGACTTAACGGGGATGAGCAGTTCTTC; CDR3aa: CASSLGLNGDEQFF
j_gene: TRBJ2-1; abundance: NA; v_gene: TRBV7-2; d_gene: NA; CDR3nt: TGTGCCAGCAGCTTAAACAGGGACAATGAGCAGTTCTTC; CDR3aa: CASSLNRDNEQFF
j_gene: TRBJ1-2; abundance: NA; v_gene: TRBV2; d_gene: NA; CDR3nt: TGTGCCAGCAAGGGGCAAGGGGGCTATGGCTACACCTTC; CDR3aa: CASKGQGGYGYTF
j_gene: TRBJ1-3; abundance: NA; v_gene: TRBV29-1; d_gene: NA; CDR3nt: TGCAGCGGGCGTCTGGGAAACACCATATATTTT; CDR3aa: CSGRLGNTIYF
j_gene: TRBJ1-3; abundance: NA; v_gene: TRBV30; d_gene: NA; CDR3nt: TGTGCCTGGATTCCCCGAACGAAGTTCTCTGGAAACACCATATATTTT; CDR3aa: CAWIPRTKFSGNTIYF
j_gene: TRBJ1-2; abundance: few; v_gene: TRBV5-4; d_gene: NA; CDR3nt: TGTGCCAGCCCCGGGGCAGGGGGCTACACCTTC; CDR3aa: CASPGAGGYTF
j_gene: TRBJ2-5; abundance: NA; v_gene: TRBV2; d_gene: NA; CDR3nt: TGTGCCAGCAGTATGGACAGCCCTGAGACCCAGTACTTC; CDR3aa: CASSMDSPETQYF
j_gene: TRBJ2-4; abundance: NA; v_gene: TRBV2; d_gene: TRBD2; CDR3nt: TGTGCCAGCAGCGTAACTAGCGGAAATCTAGCCAAAAACATTCAGTACTTC; CDR3aa: CASSVTSGNLAKNIQYF
j_gene: TRBJ2-7; abundance: NA; v_gene: TRBV2; d_gene: TRBD1; CDR3nt: TGTGCCAGCAAGAGGGACAGACCGGCCTACGAGCAGTACTTC; CDR3aa: CASKRDRPAYEQYF
j_gene: TRBJ2-1; abundance: once; v_gene: TRBV2; d_gene: TRBD1; CDR3nt: TGTGCCAGCAGTGAGAGACAGGGGAGCAATGAGCAGTTCTTC; CDR3aa: CASSERQGSNEQFF
j_gene: TRBJ2-3; abundance: NA; v_gene: TRBV4-2; d_gene: TRBD2; CDR3nt: TGTGCCAGCAGCCAAGATCTCACCGGGACTAGCGGGAGGGTGGGGGGCACAGATACGCAGTATTTT; CDR3aa: CASSQDLTGTSGRVGGTDTQYF
j_gene: TRBJ2-7; abundance: NA; v_gene: TRBV6-1; d_gene: TRBD2; CDR3nt: TGTGCCAGCAGTGAAAGGGTAGCGGGGAACTACGAGCAGTACTTC; CDR3aa: CASSERVAGNYEQYF
j_gene: TRBJ2-7; abundance: NA; v_gene: TRBV12-1; d_gene: NA; CDR3nt: TGTGCCAGCAGCTTTGTGGCAGGGGCCCACTACGAGCAGTACTTC; CDR3aa: CASSFVAGAHYEQYF